This TCR beta chain was identified during a study of blood T cell repertoires in COVID-19. Authors' methods: The assay estimated nucleated cells by amplifying reference gene primers. The table came from immunoSEQ multiplex PCR; TCRdb's copy has only in-frame clones and leaves some out. That table supplies the V and J calls and clone size; D and trimming were determined from the DNA. The table has under 300,000 clones, approximately 86% seen once. This CDR3 has 14 amino acids. V trimming: 10 bases; J trimming: 5 bases; junction bases outside the gene matches: 11. CDR1 and CDR2 (germline): SGHAT, FQNNGV. Enrolled through a virtual design, the participants were between about 18 and 100 years of age and came from 24 US areas. Participants were placed into cohorts based on the clinical history they reported.

This TCR came from a woman aged 40 to 50 with acute COVID-19. The sample comprised PBMCs or T cells enriched from blood (not recorded which). The chain carries TRBV11-2 and TRBJ2-1, with 7 positions matching TRBD1. CDR3 residues: CAIEQQGIHNEQFF. The CDR3 DNA follows: TGTGCCATCGAACAACAGGGGATCCACAATGAGCAGTTCTTC.